This entry lists 20 T cell receptor beta chains sequenced from one sample in a study of cytomegalovirus exposure and HLA in healthy donors. Vbeta (60) and Jbeta (13) primers were used in the PCR. Sequencing was performed with immunoSEQ multiplex PCR; in TCRdb, only in-frame clones are kept and a portion is missing. The sample holds approximately 150,000 clones, around 85% seen once. Sequences were obtained from PBMCs. These receptors all stem from a human donor in good health.

This chain joins TRBV4-3 and TRBJ2-1; 12 bases match TRBD2. This CDR3 is built from 18 residues. Unmatched junction bases numbered 4, after V lost 0 bases and J lost 1 base. Germline CDR1 and CDR2: LGHNA and YSLEER. The CDR3 DNA sequence: TGCGCCAGCAGCCAAGACGCTAGCGGGGGGGCTTCCTACAATGAGCAGTTCTTC. Translating it yields CASSQDASGGASYNEQFF.

This clone occurred a few times. The chain recombines TRBV10-3 with TRBJ2-3; no clear D gene. The CDR3 spans 12 residues. V gave up 6 bases and J gave up 4 bases, with 8 bases separating them. The germline CDR1 and CDR2 sequences are ENHRY and SYGVKD. The CDR3 nucleotides are TGTGCCATCAGATCGGCGGCAGATACGCAGTATTTT. Translating gives CAIRSAADTQYF.

This clone showed up just once. The J gene is TRBJ2-7, the V gene TRBV2, with TRBD2 as a possible D gene (6 bases). V was clipped by 3 bases and J by 9 bases, with 6 bases between them. This CDR3 spans 10 amino acids. Looked up from germline, CDR1 is SNHLY and CDR2 is FYNNEI. CDR3 sequence (DNA): TGTGCCAGCAGTGAGGGAGGGCAGTACTTC. Encoded protein: CASSEGGQYF.

The V call is TRBV6-4, the J call TRBJ2-1, with 15 bases identical to TRBD2. The CDR3 is 17 amino acids. Germline V gene sequence: CDR1 MRHNA, CDR2 SNTAGT. Trimming took 2 bases from V and 9 from J; bases not matched to a gene: 8. The CDR3 here is CASSDEIGLAGGREQFF. The CDR3 nucleotides read TGTGCCAGCAGTGACGAAATAGGACTAGCGGGGGGGCGTGAGCAGTTCTTC.

This chain uses TRBV6-4 with TRBJ2-2, with 10 bases identical to TRBD1. This CDR3 has 16 residues. V lost 10 bases to trimming and J lost 3 bases; unmatched junction nucleotides: 11. Germline CDR1 is MRHNA and CDR2 is SNTAGT. CDR3: CAIQAGTGDHTGELFF. The CDR3 DNA is TGTGCCATTCAAGCGGGGACAGGGGACCACACCGGGGAGCTGTTTTTT.

This chain uses TRBV9 with TRBJ2-1, with 10 bases identical to TRBD2. The CDR3 is made up of 17 amino acids. J was trimmed by 4 bases and V by 3 bases; bases with no gene match: 10. Germline V gives CDR1 SGDLS, CDR2 YYNGEE. For the CDR3, the DNA is TGTGCCAGCAGCGGGACGACCACTAGCGGGGCTTACAATGAGCAGTTCTTC. Translated, it gives CASSGTTTSGAYNEQFF.

The CDR3 nucleotides are TGTGCCAGCAGTTCGGGACTTGGGACTAATGAAAAACTGTTTTTT. Amino acid sequence: CASSSGLGTNEKLFF. The rearrangement links TRBV27 to TRBJ1-4; D perhaps matches TRBD1 (5 bases). Trimming stripped 4 bases from V and 2 bases from J, with 11 bases between. Germline V gene lookup returns CDR1 MNHEY and CDR2 SMNVEV (reference sequence). This CDR3 contains 15 residues.

The V and J genes are TRBV19 and TRBJ1-2; D gene uncertain. This CDR3 has 14 residues. Trimming stripped 3 bases from V and 6 bases from J, with 14 bases between. CDR1 and CDR2 from the germline V gene are LNHDA and SQIVND (reference sequence). DNA for the CDR3: TGTGCCAGTAGTATGTTACCCGGGGTCGATGGCTACACCTTC. Translation gives CASSMLPGVDGYTF. Together with reference TRBV19 and TRBJ1-2, the CDR3 gives the full variable domain: DGGITQSPKYLFRKEGQNVTLSCEQNLNHDAMYWYRQDPGQGLRLIYYSQIVNDFQKGDIAEGYSVSREKKESFPLTVTSAQKNPTAFYLCASSMLPGVDGYTFGSGTRLTVV.

The V and J genes are TRBV5-4 and TRBJ2-5; 7 bases agree with TRBD1. In germline, CDR1 is SGHNT, CDR2 YYREEE (reference sequence). V lost 4 bases, J lost 1 base, and 7 bases stayed unmatched. The CDR3 is 15 amino acids. The CDR3 coding sequence is TGTGCCAGCAGCCCAGACAGGGCCGTCCAAGAGACCCAGTACTTC. Amino acid sequence: CASSPDRAVQETQYF.

V and J are TRBV9 and TRBJ1-2; 12 nucleotides align to TRBD1. Germline loops: CDR1 SGDLS, CDR2 YYNGEE. Trimming cost V 5 bases and J 5 bases; bases outside gene matches: 10. This CDR3 has 16 residues. CDR3 in DNA: TGTGCCAGCAGTGGTTATCGGGACAGGGGGCCTTATGGCTACACCTTC. Translated, it gives CASSGYRDRGPYGYTF.

The genes are TRBV7-9 and TRBJ1-4, with 7 bases fitting TRBD1. CDR3 length: 17 amino acids. Germline CDR1 and CDR2: SEHNR and FQNEAQ (reference sequence). With 1 base clipped from V and 0 bases from J, the junction kept 5 bases outside the gene matches. CDR3 protein: CASSLVWTGATNEKLFF. Written as DNA, the CDR3 is TGTGCCAGCAGCTTAGTTTGGACAGGCGCAACTAATGAAAAACTGTTTTTT.

The chain is built from TRBV9 and TRBJ2-3; unclear D gene. V dropped 4 bases and J dropped 5 bases, with 5 bases sitting between them. The germline V gene has CDR1 SGDLS and CDR2 YYNGEE. This CDR3 contains 11 residues. DNA of the CDR3: TGTGCCAGCAGCCCAGGAGATACGCAGTATTTT. This translates into CASSPGDTQYF.

V gene TRBV6-6 combines with J gene TRBJ1-3; D gene ambiguous. The CDR3 length is 14 residues. Trimming shortened V by 7 bases and J by 0 bases, and 10 bases separated the two germline ends. Germline V lookup: CDR1 MNHNY, CDR2 SVGAGI (reference sequence). CDR3 sequence reads: CASTVLYSGNTIYF. CDR3 nucleotides: TGTGCCAGCACCGTACTATACTCTGGAAACACCATATATTTT.

This chain uses TRBV7-6 with TRBJ2-7; 9 bases agree with TRBD2. Looked up from germline, CDR1 is SGHVS and CDR2 is FNYEAQ. This CDR3 contains 17 residues. The ends lost 6 bases at V and 4 bases at J; junction bases unmatched: 16. This chain's CDR3 is CASSLSSPASGKYEQYF. The CDR3 DNA sequence: TGTGCCAGCAGTTTATCTTCCCCGGCTAGCGGGAAATACGAGCAGTACTTC.

The V and J genes are TRBV9 and TRBJ2-7; 8 positions agree with TRBD1. Germline loops: CDR1 SGDLS, CDR2 YYNGEE. The ends lost 0 bases at V and 5 bases at J; junction bases unmatched: 7. The CDR3 totals 15 residues. DNA of the CDR3: TGTGCCAGCAGCGTAGCAGGGGGCCTTATCGACGAGCAGTACTTC. It is translated as CASSVAGGLIDEQYF.

The chain links TRBV5-1 to TRBJ2-5; tentatively, D is TRBD2 (5 bases). The CDR3 totals 16 residues. Trimming cost V 1 base and J 4 bases, with 17 bases left between them. Germline-derived CDR1 and CDR2 are SGHRS and YFSETQ. The CDR3 bases are TGCGCCAGCAGCTTGTACCCAGCGGCCAAGGGAGAGACCCAGTACTTC. Its protein product is CASSLYPAAKGETQYF.

In regard to this clone: Other nucleotide sequences from this sample produce the same CDR3. The rearrangement joins TRBV5-6 to TRBJ1-2; no reliable D call. Germline V lookup: CDR1 SGHDT, CDR2 YYEEEE. With 1 base removed from V and 4 bases from J, the gap between germline ends came to 8 bases. The CDR3 runs 13 residues. CDR3 sequence: CASSLYPGYGYTF. The CDR3 bases are TGTGCCAGCAGCTTGTATCCGGGCTATGGCTACACCTTC.

This clone was observed a handful of times. The CDR3 protein is CASGSGSKEYF. The CDR3 DNA sequence: TGTGCTAGTGGGTCGGGATCTAAAGAGTACTTC. This chain joins TRBV12-5 and TRBJ2-7, with TRBD2 as a possible D gene (5 bases). Trimming pared 6 bases from V and 11 bases from J, leaving 14 bases between. CDR3 length: 11 residues. Germline CDR1 is LGHNT and CDR2 is FRNRAP.

The chain employs TRBV19 and TRBJ2-1, with 9 bases that match TRBD1. The germline CDR1 and CDR2 sequences are LNHDA and SQIVND (reference sequence). After removal of 8 bases from V and 4 bases from J, the junction contained 6 bases not matched to a gene. The CDR3 length is 14 residues. CDR3 sequence (DNA): TGTGCCAGTGCGGACAGGGGTGGATACAATGAGCAGTTCTTC. Protein sequence: CASADRGGYNEQFF.

This clone occurred a few times. The chain employs TRBV19 and TRBJ1-2; no firm D call. CDR3 size: 14 residues. CDR1 is LNHDA and CDR2 is SQIVND in the germline V gene (reference sequence). The ends were cut back, 4 bases at V and 4 bases at J, with 13 bases in the middle. CDR3 region: CASSSGFPFYGYTF. CDR3 DNA: TGTGCCAGTAGTAGCGGGTTCCCTTTCTATGGCTACACCTTC.